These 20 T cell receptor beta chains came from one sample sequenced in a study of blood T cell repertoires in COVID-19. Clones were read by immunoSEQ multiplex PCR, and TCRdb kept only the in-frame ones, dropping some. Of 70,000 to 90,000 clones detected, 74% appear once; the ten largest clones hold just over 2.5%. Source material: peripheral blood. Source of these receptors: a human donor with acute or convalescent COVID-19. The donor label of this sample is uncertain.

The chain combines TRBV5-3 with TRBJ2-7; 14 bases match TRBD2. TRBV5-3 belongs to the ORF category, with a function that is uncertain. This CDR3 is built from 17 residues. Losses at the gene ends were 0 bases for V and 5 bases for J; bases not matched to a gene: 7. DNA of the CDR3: TGTGCCAGAAGCTTGGCGGGACTAGCGGGAGATAAGGACGAGCAGTACTTC. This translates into CARSLAGLAGDKDEQYF.

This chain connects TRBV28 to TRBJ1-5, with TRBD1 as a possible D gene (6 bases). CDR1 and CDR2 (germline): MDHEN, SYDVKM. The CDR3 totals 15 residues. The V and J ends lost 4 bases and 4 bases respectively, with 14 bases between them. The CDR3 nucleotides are TGTGCCAGCAGTTCTCTGGGGGCGAGGAATCAGCCCCAGCATTTT. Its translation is CASSSLGARNQPQHF.

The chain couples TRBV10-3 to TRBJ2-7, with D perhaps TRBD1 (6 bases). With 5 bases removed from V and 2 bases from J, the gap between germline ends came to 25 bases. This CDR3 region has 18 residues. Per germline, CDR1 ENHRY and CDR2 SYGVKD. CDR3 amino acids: CAISLGAGDKGKPYEQYF. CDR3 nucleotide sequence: TGTGCCATCAGTCTAGGGGCAGGGGATAAAGGAAAACCCTACGAGCAGTACTTC.

CDR3 residues: CASSQDPGGRETQYF. CDR3 sequence (DNA): TGCGCCAGCAGCCAAGACCCAGGGGGCAGAGAGACCCAGTACTTC. The V call is TRBV4-1, the J call TRBJ2-5; 8 bases agree with TRBD1. Looked up from germline, CDR1 is MGHRA and CDR2 is YSYEKL. V was pared by 0 bases and J by 4 bases, with 4 bases of the junction left unmatched. The CDR3 is 15 residues long.

The CDR3 sequence: CASSETSVGANSPLHF. The CDR3 DNA reads TGTGCCAGCAGTGAGACTTCGGTAGGGGCTAATTCACCCCTCCACTTT. This chain links TRBV25-1 with TRBJ1-6, with D perhaps matching TRBD1 (5 bases). The V and J ends lost 3 bases and 6 bases respectively, with 15 bases between them. From germline, CDR1 is MGHDK and CDR2 SYGVNS. The CDR3 is 16 residues long.

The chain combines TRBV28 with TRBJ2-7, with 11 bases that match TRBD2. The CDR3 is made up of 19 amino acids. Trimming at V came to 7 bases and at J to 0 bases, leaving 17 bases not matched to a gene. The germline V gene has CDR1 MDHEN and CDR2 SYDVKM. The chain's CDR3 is CASTSLLAGGIRSSYEQYF. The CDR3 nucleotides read TGTGCCAGCACCAGTCTCCTAGCGGGAGGCATCAGAAGCTCCTACGAGCAGTACTTC.

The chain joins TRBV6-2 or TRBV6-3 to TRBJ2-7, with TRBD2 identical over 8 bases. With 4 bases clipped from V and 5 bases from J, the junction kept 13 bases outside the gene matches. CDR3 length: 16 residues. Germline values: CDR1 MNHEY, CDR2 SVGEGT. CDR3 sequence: CASSSPLGTSRDEQYF. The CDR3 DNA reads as TGTGCCAGCAGTTCTCCCCTCGGGACTAGTCGCGACGAGCAGTACTTC.

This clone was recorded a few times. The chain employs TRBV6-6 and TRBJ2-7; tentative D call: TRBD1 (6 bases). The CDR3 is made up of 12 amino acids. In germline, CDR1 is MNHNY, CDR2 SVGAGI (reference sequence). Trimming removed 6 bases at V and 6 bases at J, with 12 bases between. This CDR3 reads CASRIQGGEQYF. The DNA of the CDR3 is TGTGCCAGCAGGATACAGGGCGGCGAGCAGTACTTC.

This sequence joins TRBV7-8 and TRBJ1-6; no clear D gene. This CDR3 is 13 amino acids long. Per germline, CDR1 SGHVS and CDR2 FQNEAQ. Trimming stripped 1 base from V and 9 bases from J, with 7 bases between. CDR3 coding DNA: TGTGCCAGCAGCTTAGTTGGCGGTTCACCCCTCCACTTT. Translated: CASSLVGGSPLHF.

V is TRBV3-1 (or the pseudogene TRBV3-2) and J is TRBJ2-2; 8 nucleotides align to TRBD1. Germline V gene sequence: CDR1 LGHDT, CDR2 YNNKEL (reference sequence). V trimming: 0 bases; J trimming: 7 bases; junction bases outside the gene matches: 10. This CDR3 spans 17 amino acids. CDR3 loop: CASSQEGAGGADGELFF. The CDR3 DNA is TGTGCCAGCAGCCAAGAAGGAGCAGGGGGCGCGGACGGGGAGCTGTTTTTT.

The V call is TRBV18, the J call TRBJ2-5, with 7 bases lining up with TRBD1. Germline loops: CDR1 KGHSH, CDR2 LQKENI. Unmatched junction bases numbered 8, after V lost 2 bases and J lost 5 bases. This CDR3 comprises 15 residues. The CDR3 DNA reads TGTGCCAGCTCACCAATAAGGGGGCTGGGGGAGACCCAGTACTTC. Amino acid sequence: CASSPIRGLGETQYF.

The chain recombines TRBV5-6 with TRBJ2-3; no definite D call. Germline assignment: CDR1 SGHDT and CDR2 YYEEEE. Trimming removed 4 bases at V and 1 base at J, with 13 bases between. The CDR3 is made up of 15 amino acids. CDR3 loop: CASSQDIDGTDTQYF. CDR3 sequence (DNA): TGTGCCAGCAGCCAGGATATCGATGGCACAGATACGCAGTATTTT.

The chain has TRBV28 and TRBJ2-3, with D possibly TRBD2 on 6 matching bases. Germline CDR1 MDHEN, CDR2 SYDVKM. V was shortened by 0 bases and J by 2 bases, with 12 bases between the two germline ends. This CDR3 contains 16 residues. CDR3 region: CASSLWGGTSTDTQYF. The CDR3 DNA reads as TGTGCCAGCAGTTTATGGGGGGGTACTTCCACAGATACGCAGTATTTT.

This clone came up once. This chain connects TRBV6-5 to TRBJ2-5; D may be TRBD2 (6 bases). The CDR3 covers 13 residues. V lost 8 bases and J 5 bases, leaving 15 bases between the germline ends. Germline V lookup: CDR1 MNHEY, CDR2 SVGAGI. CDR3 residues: CASGSGGLETQYF. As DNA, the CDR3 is TGTGCCAGCGGATCAGGAGGGTTGGAGACCCAGTACTTC.

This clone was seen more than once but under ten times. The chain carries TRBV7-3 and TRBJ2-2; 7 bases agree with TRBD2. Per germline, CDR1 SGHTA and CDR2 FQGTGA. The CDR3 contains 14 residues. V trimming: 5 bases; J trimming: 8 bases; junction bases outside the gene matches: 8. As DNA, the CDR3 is TGTGCCAGCAGCAGCGGGACCGTCGGTGGGGAGCTGTTTTTT. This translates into CASSSGTVGGELFF.

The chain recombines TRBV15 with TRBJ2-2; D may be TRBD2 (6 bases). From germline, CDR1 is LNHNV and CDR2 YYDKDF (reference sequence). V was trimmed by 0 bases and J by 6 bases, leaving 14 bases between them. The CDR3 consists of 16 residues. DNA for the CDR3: TGTGCCACCAGCAGAGATCGTGGGACTCCCCCCGGGGAGCTGTTTTTT. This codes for CATSRDRGTPPGELFF.

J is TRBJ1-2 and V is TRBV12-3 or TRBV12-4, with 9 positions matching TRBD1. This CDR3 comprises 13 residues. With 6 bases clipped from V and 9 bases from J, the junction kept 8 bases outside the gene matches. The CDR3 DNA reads TGTGCCAGCAGCCGGACAGGGGATTATCGCTACACCTTC. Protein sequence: CASSRTGDYRYTF.

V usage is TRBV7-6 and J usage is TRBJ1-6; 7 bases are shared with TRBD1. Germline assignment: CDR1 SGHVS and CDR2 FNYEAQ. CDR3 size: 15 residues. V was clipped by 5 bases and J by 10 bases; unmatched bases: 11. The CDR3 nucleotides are TGTGCCAGCAGCGTGACCGACAGGGTGGAATCACCCCTCCACTTT. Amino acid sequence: CASSVTDRVESPLHF.

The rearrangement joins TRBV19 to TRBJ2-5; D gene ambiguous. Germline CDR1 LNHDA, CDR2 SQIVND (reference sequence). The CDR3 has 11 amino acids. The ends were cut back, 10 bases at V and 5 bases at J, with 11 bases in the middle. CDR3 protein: CAIQTGETQYF. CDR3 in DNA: TGTGCCATTCAGACTGGGGAGACCCAGTACTTC.

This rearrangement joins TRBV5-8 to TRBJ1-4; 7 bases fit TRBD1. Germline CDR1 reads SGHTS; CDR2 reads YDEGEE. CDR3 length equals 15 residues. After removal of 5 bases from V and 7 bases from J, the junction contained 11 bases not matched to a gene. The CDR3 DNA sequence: TGTGCCAGCAGGCGCACAGGGGAAGGGTTTGAAAAACTGTTTTTT. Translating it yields CASRRTGEGFEKLFF.